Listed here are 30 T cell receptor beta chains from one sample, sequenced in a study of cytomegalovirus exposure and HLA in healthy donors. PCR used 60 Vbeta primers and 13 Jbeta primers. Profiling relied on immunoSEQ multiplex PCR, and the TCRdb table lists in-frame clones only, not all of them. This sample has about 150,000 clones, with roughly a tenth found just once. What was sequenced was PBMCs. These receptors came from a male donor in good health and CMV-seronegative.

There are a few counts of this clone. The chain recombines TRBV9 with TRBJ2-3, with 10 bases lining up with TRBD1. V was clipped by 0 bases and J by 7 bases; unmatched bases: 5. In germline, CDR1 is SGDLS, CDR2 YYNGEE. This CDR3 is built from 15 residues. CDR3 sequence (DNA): TGTGCCAGCAGCGTAGAAGGGACAGGGGATTATACGCAGTATTTT. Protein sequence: CASSVEGTGDYTQYF.

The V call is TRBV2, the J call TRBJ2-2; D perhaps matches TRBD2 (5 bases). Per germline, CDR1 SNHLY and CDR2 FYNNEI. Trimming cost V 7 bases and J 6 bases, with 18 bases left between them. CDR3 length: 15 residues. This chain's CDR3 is CASTLEGLAPGELFF. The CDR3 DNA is TGTGCCAGCACTCTCGAAGGGCTAGCCCCCGGGGAGCTGTTTTTT.

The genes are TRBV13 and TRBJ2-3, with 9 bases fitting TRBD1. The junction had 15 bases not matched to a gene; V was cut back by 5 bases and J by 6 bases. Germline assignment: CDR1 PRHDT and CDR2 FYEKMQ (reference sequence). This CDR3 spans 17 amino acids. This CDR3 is CASSHLPRDRVVDTQYF. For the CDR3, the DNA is TGTGCCAGCAGCCACCTCCCCCGGGACAGGGTGGTGGATACGCAGTATTTT.

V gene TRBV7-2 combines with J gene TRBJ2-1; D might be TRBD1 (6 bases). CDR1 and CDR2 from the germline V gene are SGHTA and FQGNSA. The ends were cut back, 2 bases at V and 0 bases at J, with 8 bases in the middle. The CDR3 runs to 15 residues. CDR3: CASSLNRVSYNEQFF. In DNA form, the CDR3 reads TGTGCCAGCAGCTTAAACAGGGTCTCCTACAATGAGCAGTTCTTC.

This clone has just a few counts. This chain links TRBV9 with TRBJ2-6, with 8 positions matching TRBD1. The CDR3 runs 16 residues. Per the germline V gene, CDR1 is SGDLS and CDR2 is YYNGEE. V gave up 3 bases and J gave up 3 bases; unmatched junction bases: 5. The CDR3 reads CASSGQGAGGANVLTF. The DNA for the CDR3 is TGTGCCAGCAGCGGCCAGGGGGCGGGTGGGGCCAACGTCCTGACTTTC. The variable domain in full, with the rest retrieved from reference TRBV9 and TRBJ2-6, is DSGVTQTPKHLITATGQRVTLRCSPRSGDLSVYWYQQSLDQGLQFLIQYYNGEERAKGNILERFSAQQFPDLHSELNLSSLELGDSALYFCASSGQGAGGANVLTFGAGSRLTVL.

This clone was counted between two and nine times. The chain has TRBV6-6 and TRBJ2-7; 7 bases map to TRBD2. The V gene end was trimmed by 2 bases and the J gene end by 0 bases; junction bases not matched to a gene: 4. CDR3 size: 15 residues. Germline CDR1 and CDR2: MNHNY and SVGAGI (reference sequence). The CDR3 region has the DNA TGTGCCAGCAGTTACGTGACTAGCTTCTCCTACGAGCAGTACTTC. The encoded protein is CASSYVTSFSYEQYF.

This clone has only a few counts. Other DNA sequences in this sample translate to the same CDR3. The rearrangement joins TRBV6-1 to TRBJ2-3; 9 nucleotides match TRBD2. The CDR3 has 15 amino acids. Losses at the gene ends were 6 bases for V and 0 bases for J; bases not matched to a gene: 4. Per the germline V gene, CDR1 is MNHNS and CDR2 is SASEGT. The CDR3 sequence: CASRGLAASTDTQYF. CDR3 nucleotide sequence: TGTGCCAGCAGGGGACTAGCCGCTAGCACAGATACGCAGTATTTT.

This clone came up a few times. The CDR3 coding sequence is TGTGCCAGTAGTATTCTTGGGACAGCGAACACTGAAGCTTTCTTT. As protein: CASSILGTANTEAFF. The J gene is TRBJ1-1, the V gene TRBV19; 7 bases line up with TRBD1. V dropped 3 bases and J dropped 1; count of bases not matched to a gene: 5. CDR1 LNHDA and CDR2 SQIVND come from the germline V gene (reference sequence). The CDR3 is 15 residues long.

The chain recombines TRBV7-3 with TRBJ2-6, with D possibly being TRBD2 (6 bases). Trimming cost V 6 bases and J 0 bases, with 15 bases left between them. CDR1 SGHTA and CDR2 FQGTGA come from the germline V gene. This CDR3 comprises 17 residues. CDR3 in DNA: TGTGCCAGCAGTCCCCGGGGCGGGAACTCTGGGGCCAACGTCCTGACTTTC. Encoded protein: CASSPRGGNSGANVLTF.

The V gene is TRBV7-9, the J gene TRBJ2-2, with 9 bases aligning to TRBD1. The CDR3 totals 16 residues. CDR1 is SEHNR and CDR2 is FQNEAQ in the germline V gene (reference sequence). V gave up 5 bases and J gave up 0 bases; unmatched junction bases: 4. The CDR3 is CASSVRDRANTGELFF. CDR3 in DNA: TGTGCCAGCAGCGTTAGGGACAGGGCGAACACCGGGGAGCTGTTTTTT.

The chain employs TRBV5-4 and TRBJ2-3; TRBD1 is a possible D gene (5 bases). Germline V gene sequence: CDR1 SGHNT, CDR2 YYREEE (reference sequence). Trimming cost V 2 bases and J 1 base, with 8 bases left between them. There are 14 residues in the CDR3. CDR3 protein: CASSFLGGTDTQYF. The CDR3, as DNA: TGTGCCAGCAGCTTTCTAGGGGGCACAGATACGCAGTATTTT. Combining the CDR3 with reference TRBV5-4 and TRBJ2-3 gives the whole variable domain ETGVTQSPTHLIKTRGQQVTLRCSSQSGHNTVSWYQQALGQGPQFIFQYYREEENGRGNFPPRFSGLQFPNYSSELNVNALELDDSALYLCASSFLGGTDTQYFGPGTRLTVL.

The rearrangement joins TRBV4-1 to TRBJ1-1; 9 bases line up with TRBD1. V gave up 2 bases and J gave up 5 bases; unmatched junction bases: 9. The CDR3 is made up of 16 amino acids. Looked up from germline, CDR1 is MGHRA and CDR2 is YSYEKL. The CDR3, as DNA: TGCGCCAGCAGCCAACAGGGACAGGGACGGAGGACTGAAGCTTTCTTT. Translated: CASSQQGQGRRTEAFF.

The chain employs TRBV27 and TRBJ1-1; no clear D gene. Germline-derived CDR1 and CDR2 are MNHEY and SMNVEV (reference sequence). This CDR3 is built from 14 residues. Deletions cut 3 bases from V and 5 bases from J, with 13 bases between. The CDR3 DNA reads TGTGCCAGCAGTTTCCTCCGGGAAGGGACTGAAGCTTTCTTT. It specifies CASSFLREGTEAFF.

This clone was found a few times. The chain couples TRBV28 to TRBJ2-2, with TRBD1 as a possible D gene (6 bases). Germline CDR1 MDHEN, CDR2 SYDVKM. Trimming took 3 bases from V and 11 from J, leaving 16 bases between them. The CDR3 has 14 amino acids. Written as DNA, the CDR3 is TGTGCCAGCAGTTTGGAGCAGGGGATCGGAGAGCTGTTTTTT. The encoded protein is CASSLEQGIGELFF.

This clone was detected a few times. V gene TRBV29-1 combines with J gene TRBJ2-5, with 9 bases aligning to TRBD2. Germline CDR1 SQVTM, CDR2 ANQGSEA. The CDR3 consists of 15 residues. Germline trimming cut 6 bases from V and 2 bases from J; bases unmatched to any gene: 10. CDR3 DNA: TGCAGCGTGGGGTATAGCGGGAGACGGCAAGAGACCCAGTACTTC. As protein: CSVGYSGRRQETQYF.

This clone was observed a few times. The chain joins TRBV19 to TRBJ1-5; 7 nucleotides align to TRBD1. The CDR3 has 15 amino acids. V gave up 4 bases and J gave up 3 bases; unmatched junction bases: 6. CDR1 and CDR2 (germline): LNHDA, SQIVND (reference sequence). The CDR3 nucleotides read TGTGCCAGTAGTAGTTACAGGGGTGACAATCAGCCCCAGCATTTT. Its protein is CASSSYRGDNQPQHF.

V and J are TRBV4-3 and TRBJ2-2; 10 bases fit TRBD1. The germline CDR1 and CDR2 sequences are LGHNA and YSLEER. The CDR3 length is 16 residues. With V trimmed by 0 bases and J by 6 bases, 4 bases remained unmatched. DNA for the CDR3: TGCGCCAGCAGCCAAGATCGACAGGGGGCGGCCGGGGAGCTGTTTTTT. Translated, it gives CASSQDRQGAAGELFF.

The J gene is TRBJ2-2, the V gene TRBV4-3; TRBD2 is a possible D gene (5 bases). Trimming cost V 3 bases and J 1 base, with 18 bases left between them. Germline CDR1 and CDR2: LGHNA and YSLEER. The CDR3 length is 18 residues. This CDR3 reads CASSHSGETRRNTGELFF. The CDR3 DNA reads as TGCGCCAGCAGCCACTCCGGGGAAACCAGGAGGAACACCGGGGAGCTGTTTTTT.

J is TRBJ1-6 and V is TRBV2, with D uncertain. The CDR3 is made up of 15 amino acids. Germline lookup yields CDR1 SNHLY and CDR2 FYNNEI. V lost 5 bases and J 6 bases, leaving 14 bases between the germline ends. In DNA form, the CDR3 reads TGTGCCAGCAGTCCTTTCCCAGCGACTAATTCACCCCTCCACTTT. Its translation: CASSPFPATNSPLHF.

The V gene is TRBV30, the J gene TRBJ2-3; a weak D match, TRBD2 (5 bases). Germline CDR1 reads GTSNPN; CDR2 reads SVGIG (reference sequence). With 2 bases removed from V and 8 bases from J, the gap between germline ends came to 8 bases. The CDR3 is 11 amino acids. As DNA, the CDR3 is TGTGCCTGGAGTCCAGAGGGTACGCAGTATTTT. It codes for CAWSPEGTQYF.

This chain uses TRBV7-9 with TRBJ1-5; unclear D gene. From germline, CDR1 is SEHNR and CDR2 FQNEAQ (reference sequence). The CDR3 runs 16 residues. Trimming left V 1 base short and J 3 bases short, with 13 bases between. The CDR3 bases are TGTGCCAGCAGCTTAGGAGCAGGTCTGCTCAATCAGCCCCAGCATTTT. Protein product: CASSLGAGLLNQPQHF.

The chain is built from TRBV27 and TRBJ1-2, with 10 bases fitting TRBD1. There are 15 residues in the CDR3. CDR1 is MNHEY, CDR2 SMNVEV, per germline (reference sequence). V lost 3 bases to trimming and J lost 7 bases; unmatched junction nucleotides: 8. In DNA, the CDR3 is TGTGCCAGCAGTTTTGGGACAGGGGCACCGGGTGGCTACACCTTC. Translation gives CASSFGTGAPGGYTF.

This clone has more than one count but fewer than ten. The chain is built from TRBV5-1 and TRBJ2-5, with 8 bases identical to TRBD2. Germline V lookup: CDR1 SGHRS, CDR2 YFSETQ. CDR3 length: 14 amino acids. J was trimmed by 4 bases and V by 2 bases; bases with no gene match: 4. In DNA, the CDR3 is TGCGCCAGCAGCTTCGCGGGGGGCGGAGAGACCCAGTACTTC. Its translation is CASSFAGGGETQYF.

CDR3 loop: CASSYSGAVRTDTQYF. DNA for the CDR3: TGTGCCAGCAGTTACAGTGGGGCAGTCAGAACAGATACGCAGTATTTT. The J gene is TRBJ2-3, the V gene TRBV6-5; D is perhaps TRBD1 (5 bases). From germline, CDR1 is MNHEY and CDR2 SVGAGI. The V end lost 2 bases, the J end lost 3 bases, and 15 bases lay between the germline ends. The CDR3 has 16 amino acids.

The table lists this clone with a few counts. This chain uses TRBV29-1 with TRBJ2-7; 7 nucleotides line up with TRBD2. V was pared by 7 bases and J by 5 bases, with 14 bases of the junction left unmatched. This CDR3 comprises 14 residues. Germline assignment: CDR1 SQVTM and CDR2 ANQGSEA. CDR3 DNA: TGCAGCGCCGCCTGGGGGGGATTCCGGGACGAGCAGTACTTC. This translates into CSAAWGGFRDEQYF.

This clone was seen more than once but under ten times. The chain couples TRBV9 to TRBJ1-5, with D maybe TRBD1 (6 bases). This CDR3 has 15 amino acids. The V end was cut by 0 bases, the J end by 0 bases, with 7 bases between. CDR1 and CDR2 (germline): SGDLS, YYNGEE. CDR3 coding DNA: TGTGCCAGCAGCGTAGAGGGGGATAGCAATCAGCCCCAGCATTTT. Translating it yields CASSVEGDSNQPQHF.

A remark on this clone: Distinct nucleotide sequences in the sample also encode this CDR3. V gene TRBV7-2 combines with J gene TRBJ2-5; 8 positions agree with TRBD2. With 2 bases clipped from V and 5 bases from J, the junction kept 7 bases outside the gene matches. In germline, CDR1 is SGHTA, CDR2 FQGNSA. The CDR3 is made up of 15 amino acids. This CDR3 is CASSLQNRLAETQYF. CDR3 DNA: TGTGCCAGCAGCTTACAAAATCGACTAGCGGAGACCCAGTACTTC.

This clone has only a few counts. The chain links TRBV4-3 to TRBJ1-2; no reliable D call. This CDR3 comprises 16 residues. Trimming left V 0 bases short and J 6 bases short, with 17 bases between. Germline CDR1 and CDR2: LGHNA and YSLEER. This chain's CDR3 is CASSQDLTSVTHGYTF. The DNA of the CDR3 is TGCGCCAGCAGCCAAGATCTCACAAGTGTTACCCATGGCTACACCTTC.

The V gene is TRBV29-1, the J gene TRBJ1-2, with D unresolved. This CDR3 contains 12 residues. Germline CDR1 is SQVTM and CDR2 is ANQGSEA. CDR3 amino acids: CRVPEHHYGYTF. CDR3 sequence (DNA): TGCAGAGTTCCCGAACACCACTATGGCTACACCTTC.

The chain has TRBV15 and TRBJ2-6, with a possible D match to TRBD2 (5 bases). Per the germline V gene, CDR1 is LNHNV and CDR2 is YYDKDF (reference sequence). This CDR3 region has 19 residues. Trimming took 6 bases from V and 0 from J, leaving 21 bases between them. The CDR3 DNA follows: TGTGCCACCAGTCCCGTCCCGCTTGGCGGAGGCTCTGGGGCCAACGTCCTGACTTTC. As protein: CATSPVPLGGGSGANVLTF. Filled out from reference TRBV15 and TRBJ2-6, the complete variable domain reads DAMVIQNPRYQVTQFGKPVTLSCSQTLNHNVMYWYQQKSSQAPKLLFHYYDKDFNNEADTPDNFQSRRPNTSFCFLDIRSPGLGDTAMYLCATSPVPLGGGSGANVLTFGAGSRLTVL.